This entry lists 7 T cell receptor beta chains sequenced from one sample in a study of spatial heterogeneity in lung cancer. TCRdb processed the 5' RACE reads anew with MiXCR; each CDR3 protein has one entry. The sample carries 8,500 to 14,000 distinct CDR3 sequences, about 3.7% recorded once. Time point meaning: sample taken at primary tumor resection. Frozen PBMC, nontumor lung or tumor provided whole RNA, which was sequenced unsorted. Sequencing used PBMCs, obtained at surgery. These receptors came from a female donor with early-stage non-small cell lung cancer.

Note on this clonotype: For a library built for alpha chains, this beta chain is a stray read; little rests on its size. The chain carries TRBV27 and TRBJ2-1; 11 positions match TRBD2. Trimming took 6 bases from V and 9 from J; bases not matched to a gene: 10. Germline V gives CDR1 MNHEY, CDR2 SMNVEV (reference sequence). The CDR3 length is 15 residues. The CDR3 DNA sequence: TGTGCCAGCAGCCCCATAGCGGGAGGGCTGGGTGAGCAGTTCTTC. It encodes CASSPIAGGLGEQFF.

This clonotype is medium-sized. This beta chain was picked up by a library intended for alpha chains and is off target, so its count carries little meaning. The chain recombines TRBV20-1 with TRBJ2-1; D gene unclear. The CDR3 has 13 residues. The V end lost 7 bases, the J end lost 3 bases, and 13 bases lay between the germline ends. CDR1 is DFQATT and CDR2 is SNEGSKA in the germline V gene (reference sequence). The CDR3 DNA reads TGCAGTGTCGTACCGCCAGACTACAATGAGCAGTTCTTC. It specifies CSVVPPDYNEQFF.

This clonotype came up many times. This beta chain is an off-target read within a library intended for alpha chains, so its frequency means little. The chain joins TRBV27 to TRBJ1-5; no clear D gene. The CDR3 covers 13 residues. The germline V and J ends were trimmed by 2 bases and 4 bases, with 6 bases remaining between them. Germline V lookup: CDR1 MNHEY, CDR2 SMNVEV (reference sequence). The DNA for the CDR3 is TGTGCCAGCAGTTTAACTCTTAATCAGCCCCAGCATTTT. It yields the protein CASSLTLNQPQHF.

This clonotype was found many times. This beta chain appears as a stray read in a library generated for alpha chains; its size is not informative. In DNA, the CDR3 is TGTGCCAGCAGCTCCCATAGCGGGGGGACGAACAATGAGCAGTTCTTC. Its translation: CASSSHSGGTNNEQFF. The gene calls are TRBV7-2 and TRBJ2-1; 10 nucleotides match TRBD2. This CDR3 region has 16 residues. Germline lookup yields CDR1 SGHTA and CDR2 FQGNSA. V lost 4 bases and J lost 5; bases outside the gene matches: 8.

This clonotype has ten or more counts. Because the library targeted alpha chains, this beta chain is an off-target read whose size means little. The chain joins TRBV2 to TRBJ2-7; 9 bases line up with TRBD1. The CDR3 loop spans 11 amino acids. Losses at the gene ends were 9 bases for V and 6 bases for J; bases not matched to a gene: 3. In germline, CDR1 is SNHLY, CDR2 FYNNEI. The CDR3 nucleotides read TGTGCCAGTAGGACAGGGGTCGAGCAGTACTTC. Its protein product is CASRTGVEQYF. The full variable domain, completed using reference TRBV2 and TRBJ2-7, is EPEVTQTPSHQVTQMGQEVILRCVPISNHLYFYWYRQILGQKVEFLVSFYNNEISEKSEIFDDQFSVERPDGSNFTLKIRSTKLEDSAMYFCASRTGVEQYFGPGTRLTVT.

In its sample, this clonotype was seen many times. This beta chain came through as a stray read in a library set up for alpha chains, and its size says little. The chain couples TRBV6-2 or TRBV6-3 to TRBJ1-5, with TRBD1 matching over 8 bases. Trimming at V came to 5 bases and at J to 5 bases, leaving 5 bases not matched to a gene. Germline V CDR1 and CDR2: MNHEY, SVGEGT. This CDR3 is 14 amino acids long. CDR3 amino acids: CASSDRGSDQPQHF. DNA for the CDR3: TGTGCCAGCAGTGACAGGGGATCGGATCAGCCCCAGCATTTT.

This clonotype has at least ten counts. This beta chain is a stray read from a library made for alpha chains; its abundance is not meaningful. The V call is TRBV7-2, the J call TRBJ2-7; 9 positions agree with TRBD2. Germline CDR1 is SGHTA and CDR2 is FQGNSA. This CDR3 has 14 residues. With V trimmed by 3 bases and J by 6 bases, 6 bases remained unmatched. The CDR3 DNA is TGTGCCAGCAGCTTTGCGGGGGGGGCCGCCGAGCAGTACTTC. It specifies CASSFAGGAAEQYF.